This entry lists 30 T cell receptor beta chains sequenced from one sample in a study of identical twins. Using its own MiXCR run on the 5' RACE reads, TCRdb lists one record per CDR3 protein. Among around 490,000 distinct CDR3 sequences listed, about 13% were seen once. This same sample was also part of a study on yellow fever vaccine responses in identical twins.

Sequencing was performed on CD4+ T cells sorted from blood. The receptors were sampled from a woman younger than 30 in good health.

This chain joins TRBV20-1 and TRBJ2-7, with 12 nucleotides matching TRBD2. CDR1 is DFQATT, CDR2 SNEGSKA, per germline (reference sequence). With 4 bases clipped from V and 4 bases from J, the junction kept 5 bases outside the gene matches. There are 14 residues in the CDR3. The CDR3 nucleotides read TGCAGTGCTATGACTAGCGGGAGAGGGTACGAGCAGTACTTC. Translating it yields CSAMTSGRGYEQYF.

This clonotype was observed at least ten times. This chain joins TRBV20-1 and TRBJ2-1; 7 bases line up with TRBD2. The germline V gene encodes CDR1 DFQATT and CDR2 SNEGSKA (reference sequence). V lost 2 bases to trimming and J lost 6 bases; unmatched junction nucleotides: 7. The CDR3 length is 14 residues. CDR3 DNA: TGCAGTGCTAGATATAGGAGCGGGACCAATGAGCAGTTCTTC. Residues: CSARYRSGTNEQFF.

The chain carries TRBV5-1 and TRBJ2-1, with TRBD2 as a possible D gene (7 bases). The V end lost 4 bases, the J end lost 6 bases, and 14 bases lay between the germline ends. Germline lookup yields CDR1 SGHRS and CDR2 YFSETQ. The CDR3 is 14 amino acids. The CDR3 DNA reads TGCGCCAGCAGCAGGGGGGGGGAATTCAATGAGCAGTTCTTC. Residues: CASSRGGEFNEQFF.

The rearrangement links TRBV18 to TRBJ2-5; a possible D gene is TRBD1 (5 bases). The CDR3 loop spans 14 amino acids. Per the germline V gene, CDR1 is KGHSH and CDR2 is LQKENI. Trimming pared 1 base from V and 4 bases from J, leaving 10 bases between. CDR3: CASSPLEGVETQYF. The CDR3 nucleotides are TGTGCCAGCTCACCACTCGAAGGGGTAGAGACCCAGTACTTC. The entire variable domain, with the rest obtained from reference TRBV18 and TRBJ2-5, is as follows: NAGVMQNPRHLVRRRGQEARLRCSPMKGHSHVYWYRQLPEEGLKFMVYLQKENIIDESGMPKERFSAEFPKEGPSILRIQQVVRGDSAAYFCASSPLEGVETQYFGPGTRLLVL.

This clonotype was counted a few times. V usage is TRBV12-3 or TRBV12-4 and J usage is TRBJ1-1; TRBD1 might be the D (5 bases). Trimming left V 6 bases short and J 5 bases short, with 16 bases between. This CDR3 is built from 14 residues. For the CDR3, the DNA is TGTGCCAGCAGGTCTAGGCAGGGTGGTACTGAAGCTTTCTTT. Residues: CASRSRQGGTEAFF.

This clonotype was observed a few times. The chain couples TRBV2 to TRBJ2-1; 11 bases are a match to TRBD2. This CDR3 comprises 14 residues. Trimming at V came to 6 bases and at J to 10 bases, leaving 8 bases not matched to a gene. Germline lookup yields CDR1 SNHLY and CDR2 FYNNEI. Written as DNA, the CDR3 is TGTGCCAGCAGACATAGCGGGGGGGCAAACGAGCAGTTCTTC. Its translation is CASRHSGGANEQFF. Together with reference TRBV2 and TRBJ2-1, the CDR3 gives the full variable domain: EPEVTQTPSHQVTQMGQEVILRCVPISNHLYFYWYRQILGQKVEFLVSFYNNEISEKSEIFDDQFSVERPDGSNFTLKIRSTKLEDSAMYFCASRHSGGANEQFFGPGTRLTVL.

This clonotype was detected ten times or more. This chain's CDR3 is CASSVDRDEQYF. For the CDR3, the DNA is TGCGCCAGCAGCGTGGACAGGGACGAGCAGTACTTC. This rearrangement joins TRBV5-1 to TRBJ2-7; 8 bases fit TRBD1. CDR1 and CDR2 (germline): SGHRS, YFSETQ. V lost 4 bases and J lost 5; bases outside the gene matches: 2. The CDR3 length is 12 residues.

The chain employs TRBV6-6 and TRBJ1-6; D unclear. Germline V CDR1 and CDR2: MNHNY, SVGAGI (reference sequence). The CDR3 runs 11 residues. V gave up 5 bases and J gave up 8 bases, with 4 bases separating them. The CDR3 loop is CASSTYSPLHF. The CDR3 DNA reads as TGTGCCAGCAGTACTTATTCACCCCTCCACTTT.

The rearrangement links TRBV2 to TRBJ2-3; perhaps TRBD2 as D (6 bases). CDR1 and CDR2 from the germline V gene are SNHLY and FYNNEI. The CDR3 is made up of 14 amino acids. The germline V and J ends were trimmed by 2 bases and 4 bases, with 10 bases remaining between them. The CDR3 spells CASSEQRAPDTQYF. The CDR3 nucleotides are TGTGCCAGCAGTGAACAGCGGGCCCCAGATACGCAGTATTTT.

This sequence joins TRBV27 and TRBJ2-6; no reliable D call. Germline-derived CDR1 and CDR2 are MNHEY and SMNVEV (reference sequence). This CDR3 is built from 16 residues. V lost 6 bases and J lost 3, with 15 bases in between. The CDR3 loop reads CASSALSSGGANVLTF. DNA for the CDR3: TGTGCCAGCAGCGCGCTTTCATCTGGTGGGGCCAACGTCCTGACTTTC.

This clonotype was seen ten or more times. The V and J genes are TRBV3-1 and TRBJ1-2, with D uncertain. Germline V gene sequence: CDR1 LGHDT, CDR2 YNNKEL (reference sequence). The CDR3 has 13 amino acids. Trimming pared 2 bases from V and 4 bases from J, leaving 8 bases between. CDR3 DNA sequence: TGTGCCAGCAGCCAACAGCTAGGCTATGGCTACACCTTC. Translation: CASSQQLGYGYTF.

This sequence joins TRBV3-1 and TRBJ2-7; 8 bases agree with TRBD2. Germline loops: CDR1 LGHDT, CDR2 YNNKEL (reference sequence). The J segment lost 7 bases and the V segment lost 2 bases, leaving 4 bases of the junction unmatched. This CDR3 comprises 13 residues. CDR3 sequence: CASSQLAGREQYF. As DNA, the CDR3 is TGTGCCAGCAGCCAACTAGCGGGCAGGGAGCAGTACTTC.

This clonotype was detected a few times. This chain joins TRBV6-5 and TRBJ1-5; 8 positions agree with TRBD1. The CDR3 consists of 15 residues. V dropped 2 bases and J dropped 6; count of bases not matched to a gene: 6. Germline CDR1 and CDR2: MNHEY and SVGAGI. The CDR3 DNA reads TGTGCCAGCAGTTACGGATCACAGGGGGTTCAGCCCCAGCATTTT. Translation gives CASSYGSQGVQPQHF.

This clonotype was seen repeatedly, ten times or more. V usage is TRBV12-3 or TRBV12-4 and J usage is TRBJ2-7; D is undetermined. The CDR3 sequence is 14 residues long. V was cut by 5 bases and J by 4 bases, with 15 bases left in between. CDR3 DNA sequence: TGTGCCAGCAGTCCTCCCCGGCGCTGGTACGAGCAGTACTTC. Translation: CASSPPRRWYEQYF.

The V gene is TRBV3-1, the J gene TRBJ1-1, with 8 nucleotides matching TRBD1. Germline V lookup: CDR1 LGHDT, CDR2 YNNKEL (reference sequence). The junction had 2 bases not matched to a gene; V was cut back by 1 base and J by 10 bases. The CDR3 sequence is 12 residues long. The DNA for the CDR3 is TGTGCCAGCAGCCAAGGAACAGGGGGAGCTTTCTTT. Translated: CASSQGTGGAFF.

CDR3 protein: CASSETLDTGELFF. The CDR3 nucleotides are TGCGCCAGCAGCGAAACTCTTGACACCGGGGAGCTGTTTTTT. This chain links TRBV5-1 with TRBJ2-2; D is uncertain. Deletions cut 4 bases from V and 3 bases from J, with 10 bases between. Germline loops: CDR1 SGHRS, CDR2 YFSETQ. The CDR3 covers 14 residues.

The chain combines TRBV6-5 with TRBJ1-6; possible D gene TRBD1, 5 bases. The CDR3 is 15 amino acids. Germline V lookup: CDR1 MNHEY, CDR2 SVGAGI. V shed 0 bases and J shed 9 bases, with 12 bases lying between them. CDR3 DNA sequence: TGTGCCAGCAGTTACTCGAGGGAAGGGACTTCACCCCTCCACTTT. Translated: CASSYSREGTSPLHF.

In this sample, this clonotype turned up a few times. The chain combines TRBV3-1 with TRBJ1-4, with D unresolved. The V and J ends lost 3 bases and 13 bases respectively, with 12 bases between them. CDR1 LGHDT and CDR2 YNNKEL come from the germline V gene (reference sequence). This CDR3 comprises 12 residues. CDR3: CASSQHLGRLFF. The CDR3 DNA sequence: TGTGCCAGCAGCCAGCACCTCGGCCGACTGTTTTTT.

There are a few counts of this clonotype. This chain connects TRBV7-6 to TRBJ2-7; 8 bases match TRBD1. The V and J ends lost 1 base and 3 bases, in that order; junction bases with no gene match: 11. The germline V gene has CDR1 SGHVS and CDR2 FNYEAQ. CDR3 length: 17 amino acids. The CDR3 DNA reads as TGTGCCAGCAGCTTAGGCACAGGGGGGATCCTCTACTACGAGCAGTACTTC. This codes for CASSLGTGGILYYEQYF.

This clonotype appeared a few times. The chain combines TRBV2 with TRBJ2-1, with 10 bases fitting TRBD1. This CDR3 region has 13 residues. Germline values: CDR1 SNHLY, CDR2 FYNNEI. Germline trimming cut 7 bases from V and 8 bases from J; bases unmatched to any gene: 5. CDR3 region: CASKRQGADEQFF. CDR3 DNA: TGTGCCAGCAAACGACAGGGGGCTGATGAGCAGTTCTTC.

The chain combines TRBV20-1 with TRBJ1-2, with 7 bases fitting TRBD1. Germline assignment: CDR1 DFQATT and CDR2 SNEGSKA (reference sequence). The CDR3 runs to 13 residues. The J segment lost 4 bases and the V segment lost 4 bases, leaving 6 bases of the junction unmatched. CDR3: CSAIGQVTYGYTF. The DNA of the CDR3 is TGCAGTGCTATAGGACAGGTGACCTATGGCTACACCTTC.

A remark on this clonotype: No conserved phenylalanine or tryptophan ends this CDR3, so it is likely a read error. The chain links TRBV5-5 to TRBJ2-7; D gene unclear. Germline lookup yields CDR1 SGHKS and CDR2 YYEKEE (reference sequence). CDR3 size: 14 residues. V lost 9 bases to trimming and J lost 7 bases, with 23 bases between them. DNA for the CDR3: TGTGCCATGGGCCCCGGGCTCCACGGCTGGGAGCAGTACTGC. This translates into CAMGPGLHGWEQYC.

Only a few counts were recorded for this clonotype. This chain joins TRBV28 and TRBJ2-7; maybe TRBD1 (6 bases). This CDR3 has 16 amino acids. The V and J ends lost 2 bases and 2 bases respectively, with 16 bases between them. The germline gives CDR1 MDHEN, CDR2 SYDVKM. The DNA for the CDR3 is TGTGCCAGCAGTTTAAGGGGGACATTTTTAACCTACGAGCAGTACTTC. Its protein is CASSLRGTFLTYEQYF. The whole variable domain, remainder taken from reference TRBV28 and TRBJ2-7, is DVKVTQSSRYLVKRTGEKVFLECVQDMDHENMFWYRQDPGLGLRLIYFSYDVKMKEKGDIPEGYSVSREKKERFSLILESASTNQTSMYLCASSLRGTFLTYEQYFGPGTRLTVT.

The chain couples TRBV7-6 to TRBJ2-5; possible D gene TRBD2, 7 bases. The CDR3 is 13 residues long. V was pared by 7 bases and J by 5 bases, with 14 bases between. Germline V gene data show CDR1 as SGHVS and CDR2 as FNYEAQ. The CDR3 is CASTHSGGETQYF. Written as DNA, the CDR3 is TGTGCCAGCACCCATTCGGGGGGCGAGACCCAGTACTTC. The full variable domain, rest sourced from reference TRBV7-6 and TRBJ2-5, is GAGVSQSPRYKVTKRGQDVALRCDPISGHVSLYWYRQALGQGPEFLTYFNYEAQQDKSGLPNDRFSAERPEGSISTLTIQRTEQRDSAMYRCASTHSGGETQYFGPGTRLLVL.

This clonotype was seen a handful of times. This chain joins TRBV20-1 and TRBJ2-1; 9 bases align to TRBD2. The V gene end was trimmed by 3 bases and the J gene end by 7 bases; junction bases not matched to a gene: 10. The V gene's germline CDR1 is DFQATT and CDR2 SNEGSKA (reference sequence). The CDR3 contains 15 residues. The CDR3 loop reads CSASSTGLAQNEQFF. Written as DNA, the CDR3 is TGCAGTGCTAGTAGCACGGGACTAGCCCAAAATGAGCAGTTCTTC.

This clonotype was found many times. J is TRBJ2-2 and V is TRBV28, with 8 bases fitting TRBD1. Per germline, CDR1 MDHEN and CDR2 SYDVKM. Trimming cost V 7 bases and J 5 bases; bases outside gene matches: 6. The CDR3 length is 14 residues. Written as DNA, the CDR3 is TGTGCCAGCACCCCGGACAGGGCGACCGGGGAGCTGTTTTTT. This translates into CASTPDRATGELFF.

This clonotype was recorded a few times. V is TRBV20-1 and J is TRBJ2-1; D perhaps matches TRBD1 (5 bases). The V end was cut by 3 bases, the J end by 9 bases, with 15 bases between. The CDR3 totals 13 residues. In germline, CDR1 is DFQATT, CDR2 SNEGSKA (reference sequence). CDR3 protein: CSARFWTRSEQFF. The CDR3 DNA reads TGCAGTGCTAGGTTTTGGACAAGAAGTGAGCAGTTCTTC.

This clonotype came up a few times. The chain links TRBV7-9 to TRBJ1-3, with a possible D match to TRBD1 (5 bases). The CDR3 has 17 amino acids. The germline V and J ends were trimmed by 2 bases and 0 bases, with 14 bases remaining between them. Germline V gives CDR1 SEHNR, CDR2 FQNEAQ (reference sequence). The CDR3 spells CASSLLGVQSSGNTIYF. CDR3 nucleotides: TGTGCCAGCAGCTTACTAGGGGTCCAGAGCTCTGGAAACACCATATATTTT.

The chain combines TRBV5-1 with TRBJ2-3; tentatively, D is TRBD1 (6 bases). Deletions cut 4 bases from V and 0 bases from J, with 12 bases between. Germline lookup yields CDR1 SGHRS and CDR2 YFSETQ. This CDR3 is 15 amino acids long. The DNA for the CDR3 is TGCGCCAGCAGCACCCGGGACACCAGCACAGATACGCAGTATTTT. Protein product: CASSTRDTSTDTQYF.

V is TRBV29-1 and J is TRBJ2-5; possible D gene TRBD2, 5 bases. Trimming cost V 7 bases and J 5 bases, with 14 bases left between them. Germline V CDR1 and CDR2: SQVTM, ANQGSEA. The CDR3 extends over 12 amino acids. The CDR3 region has the DNA TGCAGCGCCGGACTTCCCGCTGAGACCCAGTACTTC. Its translation is CSAGLPAETQYF.